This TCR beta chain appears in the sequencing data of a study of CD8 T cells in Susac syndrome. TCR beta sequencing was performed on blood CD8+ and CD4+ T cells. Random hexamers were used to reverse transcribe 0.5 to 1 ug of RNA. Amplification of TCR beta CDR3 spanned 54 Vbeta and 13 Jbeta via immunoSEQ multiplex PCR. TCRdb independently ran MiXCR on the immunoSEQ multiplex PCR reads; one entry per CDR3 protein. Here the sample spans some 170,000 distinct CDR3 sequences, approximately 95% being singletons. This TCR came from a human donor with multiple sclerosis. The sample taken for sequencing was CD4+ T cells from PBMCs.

The CDR3 DNA reads as TGTGCCAGCACCCCCCCTGGCGGGAGCACAGATACGCAGTATTTT. Amino acids: CASTPPGGSTDTQYF. The chain employs TRBV7-9 and TRBJ2-3, with D possibly being TRBD2 (5 bases). CDR3 length: 15 amino acids. V gave up 7 bases and J gave up 0 bases, with 14 bases separating them. CDR1 and CDR2 (germline): SEHNR, FQNEAQ (reference sequence).